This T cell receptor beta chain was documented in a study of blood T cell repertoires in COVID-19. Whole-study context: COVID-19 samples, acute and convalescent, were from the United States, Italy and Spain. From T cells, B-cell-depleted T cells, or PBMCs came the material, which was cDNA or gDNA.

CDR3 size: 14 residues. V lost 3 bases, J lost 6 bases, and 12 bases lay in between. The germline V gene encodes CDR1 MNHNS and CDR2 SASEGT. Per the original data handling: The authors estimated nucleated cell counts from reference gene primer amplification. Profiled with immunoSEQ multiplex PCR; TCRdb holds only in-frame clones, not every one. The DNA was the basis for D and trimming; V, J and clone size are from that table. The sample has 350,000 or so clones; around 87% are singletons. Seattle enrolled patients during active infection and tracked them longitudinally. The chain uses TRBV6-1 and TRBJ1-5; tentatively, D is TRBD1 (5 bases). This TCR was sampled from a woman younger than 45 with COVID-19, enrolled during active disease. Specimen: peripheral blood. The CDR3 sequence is CASSDQGKGQPQHF. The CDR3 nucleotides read TGTGCCAGCAGTGACCAGGGTAAGGGTCAGCCCCAGCATTTT.